This is a list of T cell receptor beta chains from one sample in a study of cytomegalovirus exposure and HLA in healthy donors. Using immunoSEQ multiplex PCR, the repertoire was profiled, and TCRdb retains in-frame clones only, with some absent. In the table there are more than 140,000 clones, over 70% of which are singletons. The sample comprised PBMCs. The receptor source for this set is a man aged 30-40 years in good health and CMV-seropositive. The CDR3 runs from the conserved cysteine through the conserved F or W. The D gene is left open where the match is weak. A clone size is listed for some rows: how often the clone was seen (once, few, many), or a class if it is expanded.

J gene: TRBJ2-7; V gene: TRBV2; D gene: NA; clone size: NA; CDR3 protein: CASTLDRSEQYF; CDR3 DNA: TGTGCCAGCACCCTTGACAGGAGCGAGCAGTACTTC
J gene: TRBJ2-6; V gene: TRBV9; D gene: NA; clone size: NA; CDR3 protein: CASSVDLVVKGPGANVLTF; CDR3 DNA: TGTGCCAGCAGCGTAGATTTGGTGGTTAAGGGGCCCGGGGCCAACGTCCTGACTTTC
J gene: TRBJ1-2; V gene: TRBV28; D gene: NA; clone size: NA; CDR3 protein: CASSLSSGWRGYTF; CDR3 DNA: TGTGCCAGCAGTTTATCGTCAGGGTGGCGGGGCTACACCTTC
J gene: TRBJ2-7; V gene: TRBV2; D gene: TRBD1; clone size: NA; CDR3 protein: CASSEGRTGYEQYF; CDR3 DNA: TGTGCCAGCAGTGAAGGACGGACAGGCTACGAGCAGTACTTC
J gene: TRBJ2-5; V gene: TRBV12-5; D gene: NA; clone size: NA; CDR3 protein: CASGLVLGGSETQYF; CDR3 DNA: TGTGCTAGTGGTTTGGTACTAGGTGGGTCAGAGACCCAGTACTTC
J gene: TRBJ2-3; V gene: TRBV6-4; D gene: TRBD2; clone size: NA; CDR3 protein: CASSSGRDADTQYF; CDR3 DNA: TGTGCCAGCAGTAGCGGGAGGGACGCAGATACGCAGTATTTT
J gene: TRBJ2-7; V gene: TRBV5-1; D gene: NA; clone size: NA; CDR3 protein: CASSFRPGSSYEQYF; CDR3 DNA: TGCGCCAGCAGCTTTCGCCCGGGAAGCTCCTACGAGCAGTACTTC
J gene: TRBJ1-2; V gene: TRBV15; D gene: NA; clone size: NA; CDR3 protein: CATSRGFRDGYTF; CDR3 DNA: TGTGCCACCAGCAGAGGGTTCCGAGATGGCTACACCTTC
J gene: TRBJ2-2; V gene: TRBV5-1; D gene: NA; clone size: NA; CDR3 protein: CASSSGYTGELFF; CDR3 DNA: TGCGCCAGCAGCTCGGGGTACACCGGGGAGCTGTTTTTT
J gene: TRBJ2-1; V gene: TRBV6-5; D gene: TRBD2; clone size: NA; CDR3 protein: CASSLGLDLYNEQFF; CDR3 DNA: TGTGCCAGCAGCCTGGGACTAGATCTCTACAATGAGCAGTTCTTC
J gene: TRBJ1-1; V gene: TRBV5-4; D gene: TRBD1; clone size: NA; CDR3 protein: CASSQQGALTTEAFF; CDR3 DNA: TGTGCCAGCAGCCAACAGGGGGCCCTGACAACTGAAGCTTTCTTT
J gene: TRBJ2-3; V gene: TRBV6-4; D gene: TRBD2; clone size: NA; CDR3 protein: CASSGTSGTADTQYF; CDR3 DNA: TGTGCCAGCAGTGGGACTAGCGGGACGGCAGATACGCAGTATTTT
J gene: TRBJ1-1; V gene: TRBV7-9; D gene: TRBD1; clone size: NA; CDR3 protein: CASSLVGTGATEAFF; CDR3 DNA: TGTGCCAGCAGCTTAGTTGGGACAGGGGCCACTGAAGCTTTCTTT
J gene: TRBJ1-4; V gene: TRBV4-1; D gene: TRBD1; clone size: NA; CDR3 protein: CASSQGWTGDEKLFF; CDR3 DNA: TGCGCCAGCAGCCAGGGTTGGACAGGGGATGAAAAACTGTTTTTT
J gene: TRBJ2-2; V gene: TRBV7-9; D gene: NA; clone size: NA; CDR3 protein: CSSSPRRIAEKDGELFF; CDR3 DNA: TGTTCCAGCAGCCCCCGGAGGATAGCGGAGAAAGACGGGGAGCTGTTTTTT
J gene: TRBJ1-2; V gene: TRBV4-1; D gene: NA; clone size: once; CDR3 protein: CASSQGDIPYGYTF; CDR3 DNA: TGCGCCAGCAGCCAAGGTGACATCCCTTATGGCTACACCTTC
J gene: TRBJ1-1; V gene: TRBV28; D gene: NA; clone size: NA; CDR3 protein: CASNPGSWSEAFF; CDR3 DNA: TGTGCCAGCAATCCAGGGTCATGGTCTGAAGCTTTCTTT
J gene: TRBJ2-1; V gene: TRBV2; D gene: NA; clone size: NA; CDR3 protein: CASSEMGRGEQFF; CDR3 DNA: TGTGCCAGCAGTGAAATGGGAAGGGGTGAGCAGTTCTTC
J gene: TRBJ2-2; V gene: TRBV18; D gene: TRBD2; clone size: NA; CDR3 protein: CASSEALAGRTGELFF; CDR3 DNA: TGTGCCAGCTCGGAAGCTCTAGCGGGGAGAACCGGGGAGCTGTTTTTT
J gene: TRBJ2-5; V gene: TRBV20-1; D gene: NA; clone size: few; CDR3 protein: CSARGAGEQYF; CDR3 DNA: TGCAGTGCTAGGGGGGCCGGTGAGCAGTACTTC
J gene: TRBJ2-5; V gene: TRBV4-1; D gene: NA; clone size: few; CDR3 protein: CASSQDLIGGPGEETQYF; CDR3 DNA: TGCGCCAGCAGCCAAGATCTGATCGGGGGACCCGGAGAGGAGACCCAGTACTTC
J gene: TRBJ1-5; V gene: TRBV7-9; D gene: NA; clone size: NA; CDR3 protein: CAGGGAGNQPQHF; CDR3 DNA: TGTGCCGGCGGGGGGGCCGGAAATCAGCCCCAGCATTTT
J gene: TRBJ2-7; V gene: TRBV28; D gene: TRBD2; clone size: NA; CDR3 protein: CASSTPSRAGVHEQYF; CDR3 DNA: TGTGCCAGCAGTACCCCGAGCCGGGCGGGAGTCCACGAGCAGTACTTC
J gene: TRBJ2-1; V gene: TRBV11-2; D gene: NA; clone size: NA; CDR3 protein: CASSLSGRGHGDEQFF; CDR3 DNA: TGTGCCAGCAGCTTAAGTGGCAGGGGCCACGGCGATGAGCAGTTCTTC
J gene: TRBJ1-1; V gene: TRBV28; D gene: NA; clone size: NA; CDR3 protein: CASYRGGGRLGGAEAFF; CDR3 DNA: TGTGCCAGCTACCGGGGGGGCGGACGGCTAGGAGGGGCTGAAGCTTTCTTT
J gene: TRBJ1-4; V gene: TRBV25-1; D gene: NA; clone size: NA; CDR3 protein: CASSGGSGEKLFF; CDR3 DNA: TGTGCCAGCAGTGGTGGGAGTGGTGAAAAACTGTTTTTT
J gene: TRBJ1-6; V gene: TRBV5-5; D gene: TRBD1; clone size: NA; CDR3 protein: CASSQSGTGQNNSPLHF; CDR3 DNA: TGCGCCAGCAGCCAATCCGGGACAGGACAAAATAATTCACCCCTCCACTTT
J gene: TRBJ1-6; V gene: TRBV7-2; D gene: TRBD1; clone size: NA; CDR3 protein: CASSRDRANNSPLHF; CDR3 DNA: TGTGCCAGCAGTCGAGACAGGGCGAATAATTCACCCCTCCACTTT
J gene: TRBJ2-5; V gene: TRBV4-2; D gene: NA; clone size: NA; CDR3 protein: CASSQPLGRGRETQYF; CDR3 DNA: TGTGCCAGCAGCCAACCCTTAGGCAGGGGGAGGGAGACCCAGTACTTC
J gene: TRBJ2-7; V gene: TRBV2; D gene: TRBD2; clone size: NA; CDR3 protein: CASSELGGGPGEQYF; CDR3 DNA: TGTGCCAGCAGTGAACTCGGGGGAGGGCCGGGGGAGCAGTACTTC
J gene: TRBJ1-4; V gene: TRBV4-1; D gene: NA; clone size: few; CDR3 protein: CASSLAAVNEKLFF; CDR3 DNA: TGCGCCAGCAGCCTTGCGGCGGTCAATGAAAAACTGTTTTTT
J gene: TRBJ1-1; V gene: TRBV29-1; D gene: NA; clone size: few; CDR3 protein: CSVEDHGGTEAFF; CDR3 DNA: TGCAGCGTTGAAGATCACGGAGGCACTGAAGCTTTCTTT
J gene: TRBJ1-1; V gene: TRBV7-2; D gene: NA; clone size: NA; CDR3 protein: CASRPTREDEAFF; CDR3 DNA: TGTGCCAGCAGACCTACCCGGGAGGATGAAGCTTTCTTT
J gene: TRBJ1-1; V gene: TRBV27; D gene: NA; clone size: NA; CDR3 protein: CASSFGPGAEAFF; CDR3 DNA: TGTGCCAGCAGTTTCGGGCCGGGGGCTGAAGCTTTCTTT
J gene: TRBJ2-5; V gene: TRBV7-2; D gene: TRBD2; clone size: NA; CDR3 protein: CASSLAPSGGARETQYF; CDR3 DNA: TGTGCCAGCAGCTTAGCCCCTAGCGGGGGGGCCCGGGAGACCCAGTACTTC
J gene: TRBJ2-3; V gene: TRBV5-1; D gene: TRBD2; clone size: NA; CDR3 protein: CASSLISGGADTQYF; CDR3 DNA: TGCGCCAGCAGCTTGATTAGCGGGGGGGCAGATACGCAGTATTTT
J gene: TRBJ1-5; V gene: TRBV4-1; D gene: NA; clone size: NA; CDR3 protein: CASSQYRDSNQPQHF; CDR3 DNA: TGCGCCAGCAGCCAGTACAGAGATAGCAATCAGCCCCAGCATTTT
J gene: TRBJ2-2; V gene: TRBV13; D gene: NA; clone size: NA; CDR3 protein: CASSPGWGVGTGELFF; CDR3 DNA: TGTGCCAGCAGCCCCGGGTGGGGGGTCGGCACCGGGGAGCTGTTTTTT
J gene: TRBJ1-6; V gene: TRBV7-2; D gene: NA; clone size: NA; CDR3 protein: CASSLASGYSNSPLHF; CDR3 DNA: TGTGCCAGCAGCTTAGCTTCAGGGTACTCTAATTCACCCCTCCACTTT
J gene: TRBJ2-5; V gene: TRBV7-7; D gene: TRBD2; clone size: NA; CDR3 protein: CASSLVGTRDETQYF; CDR3 DNA: TGTGCCAGCAGCTTAGTCGGGACTAGGGACGAGACCCAGTACTTC
J gene: TRBJ2-7; V gene: TRBV18; D gene: TRBD2; clone size: NA; CDR3 protein: CASSPPGLAGELHEQYF; CDR3 DNA: TGTGCCAGCTCACCACCGGGACTAGCGGGAGAGTTGCACGAGCAGTACTTC
J gene: TRBJ1-2; V gene: TRBV13; D gene: NA; clone size: NA; CDR3 protein: CASRRWARGKDGYTF; CDR3 DNA: TGTGCCAGCAGGCGGTGGGCCAGGGGAAAGGATGGCTACACCTTC
J gene: TRBJ2-7; V gene: TRBV7-9; D gene: TRBD1; clone size: once; CDR3 protein: CASSLVPDRGYEQYF; CDR3 DNA: TGTGCCAGCAGCTTAGTCCCGGACAGGGGCTACGAGCAGTACTTC
J gene: TRBJ2-7; V gene: TRBV18; D gene: TRBD1; clone size: NA; CDR3 protein: CASSPGQGSSYEQYF; CDR3 DNA: TGTGCCAGCTCACCGGGACAGGGGAGCTCCTACGAGCAGTACTTC
J gene: TRBJ2-5; V gene: TRBV7-9; D gene: NA; clone size: once; CDR3 protein: CASSLSGATQETQYF; CDR3 DNA: TGTGCCAGCAGCTTATCAGGGGCTACCCAAGAGACCCAGTACTTC
J gene: TRBJ2-7; V gene: TRBV2; D gene: TRBD1; clone size: NA; CDR3 protein: CASRGTGGTYEQYF; CDR3 DNA: TGTGCCAGCAGGGGGACAGGGGGCACCTACGAGCAGTACTTC
J gene: TRBJ1-5; V gene: TRBV27; D gene: NA; clone size: NA; CDR3 protein: CASRLTGSNQPQHF; CDR3 DNA: TGTGCCAGCAGGCTTACAGGTAGCAATCAGCCCCAGCATTTT
J gene: TRBJ1-6; V gene: TRBV19; D gene: TRBD1; clone size: NA; CDR3 protein: CASMENRGARNSPLHF; CDR3 DNA: TGTGCCAGTATGGAGAACAGGGGAGCGAGGAATTCACCCCTCCACTTT
J gene: TRBJ1-1; V gene: TRBV4-3; D gene: TRBD1; clone size: few; CDR3 protein: CASSQDPQGANTEAFF; CDR3 DNA: TGCGCCAGCAGCCAAGACCCCCAGGGGGCCAACACTGAAGCTTTCTTT
J gene: TRBJ2-3; V gene: TRBV6-5; D gene: NA; clone size: NA; CDR3 protein: CASRSTGWGTDTQYF; CDR3 DNA: TGTGCCAGCAGGTCAACAGGGTGGGGCACAGATACGCAGTATTTT
J gene: TRBJ2-1; V gene: TRBV28; D gene: NA; clone size: NA; CDR3 protein: CASKLPGISYNEQFF; CDR3 DNA: TGTGCCAGCAAATTACCGGGAATCTCTTACAATGAGCAGTTCTTC
J gene: TRBJ2-2; V gene: TRBV2; D gene: NA; clone size: NA; CDR3 protein: CASTPVHVAGELFF; CDR3 DNA: TGTGCCAGCACCCCTGTCCACGTAGCCGGGGAGCTGTTTTTT
J gene: TRBJ2-5; V gene: TRBV7-2; D gene: NA; clone size: NA; CDR3 protein: CASSSPYATRETQYF; CDR3 DNA: TGTGCCAGCAGCTCCCCGTACGCCACCCGGGAGACCCAGTACTTC
J gene: TRBJ2-5; V gene: TRBV6-1; D gene: TRBD1; clone size: NA; CDR3 protein: CASSRTGEETQYF; CDR3 DNA: TGTGCCAGCAGTAGGACAGGCGAAGAGACCCAGTACTTC
J gene: TRBJ1-2; V gene: TRBV6-5; D gene: NA; clone size: few; CDR3 protein: CASNKGGTREDGYTF; CDR3 DNA: TGTGCCAGCAACAAGGGTGGAACCAGGGAGGATGGCTACACCTTC
J gene: TRBJ2-1; V gene: TRBV4-2; D gene: TRBD2; clone size: few; CDR3 protein: CASSQDPSGGANEQFF; CDR3 DNA: TGTGCCAGCAGCCAAGATCCTAGCGGGGGGGCAAATGAGCAGTTCTTC
J gene: TRBJ2-7; V gene: TRBV30; D gene: NA; clone size: NA; CDR3 protein: CAWTIYTTGNYEQYF; CDR3 DNA: TGTGCCTGGACAATTTATACGACAGGTAACTACGAGCAGTACTTC
J gene: TRBJ2-3; V gene: TRBV7-9; D gene: NA; clone size: NA; CDR3 protein: CASSSQGTDTQYF; CDR3 DNA: TGTGCCAGCAGCTCTCAGGGGACAGATACGCAGTATTTT
J gene: TRBJ1-5; V gene: TRBV2; D gene: NA; clone size: NA; CDR3 protein: CASSETGLTQPQHF; CDR3 DNA: TGTGCCAGCAGTGAAACAGGGTTAACCCAGCCCCAGCATTTT